What follows describes a single TCR beta chain. This record belongs to a study of blood T cell repertoires in COVID-19. Across the study: Specimens from acute and convalescent COVID-19 originated in the United States, Italy and Spain. PBMCs, B-cell-depleted T cells, or T cells provided the cDNA or gDNA that made up the material.

Germline CDR1 reads SNHLY; CDR2 reads FYNNEI. The trim removed 5 bases at V and 7 bases at J, leaving 5 bases unmatched. This CDR3 is built from 13 residues. Authors' analysis steps: For nucleated cells, counts were estimated from reference gene primer amplification. The repertoire was sequenced with immunoSEQ multiplex PCR; TCRdb's copy has only in-frame clones and lacks some. Clone size and V and J calls were adopted from that table, with D and trimming inferred from the DNA. The profile shows 110,000 to 150,000 clones, 80% to 90% of them singletons. This sequence originates from a woman aged 55-75 years with active COVID-19. Material: peripheral blood. The genes are TRBV2 and TRBJ1-2; 9 positions agree with TRBD1. The CDR3 nucleotides read TGTGCCAGCAGTCAGGGACAGGGCCGTGGCTACACCTTC. Protein: CASSQGQGRGYTF.